The next 17 T cell receptor beta chains were all read from a single sample in a study of cytomegalovirus exposure and HLA in healthy donors. It was with 60 Vbeta and 13 Jbeta primers that the PCR ran. The repertoire was sequenced with immunoSEQ multiplex PCR; TCRdb's copy has only in-frame clones and lacks some. Here the sample spans 200,000 to 250,000 clones, over 60% being singletons. Material: PBMCs. Receptors were obtained from a young man in good health and CMV-seronegative.

The chain joins TRBV1 to TRBJ2-1; TRBD1 is taken as the D call from the table, unchecked against the DNA. TRBV1 is shown as a pseudogene. This CDR3 has 17 residues. Here the CDR3 reads CTSSQRATDRRYNEQFF. The CDR3 DNA sequence: TGCACCAGCAGCCAGAGGGCTACGGACAGGAGGTACAATGAGCAGTTCTTC.

This clone was counted only a few times. The chain links TRBV6-5 to TRBJ2-1, with 15 bases aligning to TRBD2. Germline loops: CDR1 MNHEY, CDR2 SVGAGI. The V and J ends lost 6 bases and 7 bases, in that order; junction bases with no gene match: 4. The CDR3 runs 15 residues. The DNA of the CDR3 is TGTGCCAGCAGCGGCGGGACTAGCGGGAGGAATGAGCAGTTCTTC. As protein: CASSGGTSGRNEQFF.

The chain is built from TRBV6-1 and TRBJ2-7; TRBD2 matches 8 bases. Trimming cost V 6 bases and J 0 bases; bases outside gene matches: 4. The germline gives CDR1 MNHNS, CDR2 SASEGT. The CDR3 has 14 amino acids. CDR3 sequence: CASSQTSVSYEQYF. The CDR3 DNA follows: TGTGCCAGCAGCCAGACTAGCGTCTCCTACGAGCAGTACTTC.

The chain joins TRBV28 to TRBJ2-7, with a tentative D call TRBD1 (6 bases). This CDR3 is 13 amino acids long. V lost 3 bases to trimming and J lost 2 bases, with 8 bases between them. In germline, CDR1 is MDHEN, CDR2 SYDVKM. The CDR3 protein is CASSFGGPYEQYF. The CDR3 DNA follows: TGTGCCAGCAGTTTTGGGGGCCCCTACGAGCAGTACTTC.

This clone was observed a few times. The chain is built from TRBV19 and TRBJ2-5; TRBD2 matches 14 bases. Germline CDR1 and CDR2: LNHDA and SQIVND (reference sequence). The V and J ends lost 4 bases and 9 bases, in that order; junction bases with no gene match: 10. The CDR3 is 16 amino acids. The chain's CDR3 is CASSKTGTSGSEAQYF. The DNA of the CDR3 is TGTGCCAGTAGTAAAACCGGGACTAGCGGGAGTGAGGCCCAGTACTTC.

This sequence joins TRBV29-1 and TRBJ1-2; the D is unclear. V was clipped by 6 bases and J by 3 bases, with 14 bases between them. The germline gives CDR1 SQVTM, CDR2 ANQGSEA. The CDR3 is 13 amino acids. DNA of the CDR3: TGCAGCGTATCGACCGGGAGGGACTATGGCTACACCTTC. This encodes CSVSTGRDYGYTF.

In nucleotides, the CDR3 is TGTGCCAGTAGTATCGAGCAGGGGGAGACCCAGTACTTC. Encoded protein: CASSIEQGETQYF. The chain is built from TRBV19 and TRBJ2-5; D might be TRBD1 (6 bases). The V end was cut by 3 bases, the J end by 5 bases, with 10 bases between. Germline loops: CDR1 LNHDA, CDR2 SQIVND (reference sequence). The CDR3 consists of 13 residues. Full variable domain (outside the CDR3, taken from reference TRBV19 and TRBJ2-5): DGGITQSPKYLFRKEGQNVTLSCEQNLNHDAMYWYRQDPGQGLRLIYYSQIVNDFQKGDIAEGYSVSREKKESFPLTVTSAQKNPTAFYLCASSIEQGETQYFGPGTRLLVL.

V usage is TRBV5-5 and J usage is TRBJ1-5, with 7 bases identical to TRBD1. The junction had 6 bases not matched to a gene; V was cut back by 3 bases and J by 0 bases. The CDR3 length is 16 residues. CDR1 is SGHKS, CDR2 YYEKEE, per germline (reference sequence). The CDR3: CASSSYSGGSNQPQHF. DNA for the CDR3: TGTGCCAGCAGCTCCTACTCAGGGGGTAGCAATCAGCCCCAGCATTTT.

The chain combines TRBV28 with TRBJ1-2; no clear D gene. Trimming took off 11 bases at V and 3 bases at J, with 7 bases between the two ends. The CDR3 has 10 amino acids. Germline CDR1 reads MDHEN; CDR2 reads SYDVKM. The CDR3: CAPRDYGYTF. The CDR3 DNA follows: TGTGCCCCCCGGGACTATGGCTACACCTTC.

This clone was seen only a few times. The genes are TRBV5-4 and TRBJ2-7; unclear D gene. CDR1 SGHNT and CDR2 YYREEE come from the germline V gene (reference sequence). Between the trimmed V and J ends, which lost 0 bases and 2 bases, there was a span of 9 bases. The CDR3 contains 14 residues. The CDR3 DNA reads TGTGCCAGCAGCTTGGAAGCATCCCCCTACGAGCAGTACTTC. Its translation: CASSLEASPYEQYF.

Concerning this clone itself: This same CDR3 is encoded by further DNA sequences in the sample. This CDR3 reads CAWSTGSTEAFF. The CDR3 region has the DNA TGTGCCTGGAGCACAGGGAGCACTGAAGCTTTCTTT. The rearrangement links TRBV30 to TRBJ1-1, with D possibly being TRBD1 (6 bases). Germline V gene lookup returns CDR1 GTSNPN and CDR2 SVGIG (reference sequence). The CDR3 spans 12 residues. Trimming shortened V by 3 bases and J by 4 bases, and 9 bases separated the two germline ends.

In regard to this clone: Additional DNA sequences in this sample encode the identical CDR3. This sequence joins TRBV30 and TRBJ1-3, with D unclear. Germline loops: CDR1 GTSNPN, CDR2 SVGIG (reference sequence). Trimming took 5 bases from V and 0 from J, leaving 8 bases between them. The CDR3 runs 13 residues. The CDR3, as DNA: TGTGCCTGGTCAGTCAGCTCTGGAAACACCATATATTTT. It yields the protein CAWSVSSGNTIYF.

The chain carries TRBV7-2 and TRBJ2-5; 8 bases line up with TRBD2. V was clipped by 8 bases and J by 0 bases; unmatched bases: 8. The CDR3 runs to 15 residues. Germline CDR1 and CDR2: SGHTA and FQGNSA. DNA of the CDR3: TGTGCCAGCCGGGGGGGACCCATGTACCAAGAGACCCAGTACTTC. This gives the protein CASRGGPMYQETQYF.

CDR3 sequence: CASSPPYGQRTDTQYF. The CDR3 coding sequence is TGTGCCAGCAGCCCGCCCTACGGACAGCGCACAGATACGCAGTATTTT. This chain connects TRBV14 to TRBJ2-3; possibly TRBD1 for D (6 bases). The CDR3 extends over 16 amino acids. V dropped 4 bases and J dropped 1 base, with 15 bases sitting between them. CDR1 is SGHDN and CDR2 is FVKESK in the germline V gene.

The V gene is TRBV2, the J gene TRBJ2-6; possibly TRBD1 for D (5 bases). This CDR3 has 13 amino acids. From germline, CDR1 is SNHLY and CDR2 FYNNEI. Trimming took off 6 bases at V and 3 bases at J, with 6 bases between the two ends. The CDR3 DNA follows: TGTGCCAGCAGGGGGCTTGGGGCCAACGTCCTGACTTTC. It encodes CASRGLGANVLTF.

The chain combines TRBV29-1 with TRBJ2-1, with TRBD2 matching 9 bases. J lost 9 bases, V lost 3 bases, and 9 bases had no gene match. CDR3 length equals 14 residues. Germline V gene data show CDR1 as SQVTM and CDR2 as ANQGSEA. CDR3 sequence reads: CSVEWLAGVGEQFF. The CDR3 DNA reads as TGCAGCGTTGAGTGGTTAGCGGGAGTGGGTGAGCAGTTCTTC.

The V gene is TRBV7-2, the J gene TRBJ2-7, with D possibly being TRBD1 (6 bases). The CDR3 runs 13 residues. The germline V and J ends were trimmed by 3 bases and 3 bases, with 9 bases remaining between them. Germline-derived CDR1 and CDR2 are SGHTA and FQGNSA. The CDR3 here is CASSLRQDYEQYF. The CDR3 coding sequence is TGTGCCAGCAGCTTGAGACAGGACTACGAGCAGTACTTC.